The 15 T cell receptor beta chains presented below share a single source sample, sequenced in a study of OX40 agonist ivuxolimab in advanced cancers. TCRdb's table, derived via immunoSEQ multiplex PCR, lists solely in-frame clones and lacks some. This sample has under 70,000 clones, with around 82% found just once. Sequenced here: CD4+ or CD8+ T cells sorted from blood, sampled in a trial of the OX40 agonist ivuxolimab. These receptors all come from an adult with an advanced solid tumor such as melanoma, head and neck, liver or kidney cancer.

The chain joins TRBV15 to TRBJ2-2, with a weak D call TRBD1 (5 bases). This CDR3 has 16 amino acids. Trimming removed 0 bases at V and 6 bases at J, with 14 bases between. The germline gives CDR1 LNHNV, CDR2 YYDKDF (reference sequence). The CDR3 loop is CATSRETPGLAGELFF. The CDR3 nucleotides read TGTGCCACCAGCAGAGAAACCCCAGGGTTGGCCGGGGAGCTGTTTTTT. The variable domain in full, completed from reference TRBV15 and TRBJ2-2, reads DAMVIQNPRYQVTQFGKPVTLSCSQTLNHNVMYWYQQKSSQAPKLLFHYYDKDFNNEADTPDNFQSRRPNTSFCFLDIRSPGLGDTAMYLCATSRETPGLAGELFFGEGSRLTVL.

CDR3 sequence: CASSSGTVGSLSEGQFF. In DNA, the CDR3 is TGTGCCAGCAGCTCTGGGACGGTGGGCTCTCTGTCTGAGGGGCAGTTCTTC. The chain employs TRBV7-6 and TRBJ2-1; possibly TRBD1 or TRBD2 for D (5 bases each). The CDR3 length is 17 residues. Germline assignment: CDR1 SGHVS and CDR2 FNYEAQ. Trimming left V 4 bases short and J 12 bases short, with 28 bases between.

The genes are TRBV29-1 and TRBJ2-1; 10 nucleotides match TRBD1. V gave up 2 bases and J gave up 7 bases; unmatched junction bases: 5. The length of the CDR3 is 14 residues. Germline V CDR1 and CDR2: SQVTM, ANQGSEA. CDR3 sequence (DNA): TGCAGCGTTGAACCCTGGACAGGGGGGAATGAGCAGTTCTTC. Amino acids: CSVEPWTGGNEQFF.

This clone was counted a few times. The chain recombines TRBV11-2 with TRBJ1-5; D is possibly TRBD1 (6 bases). The germline V and J ends were trimmed by 3 bases and 7 bases, with 10 bases remaining between them. This CDR3 spans 13 amino acids. The germline V gene encodes CDR1 SGHAT and CDR2 FQNNGV. This CDR3 is CASSLAGAQPQHF. Written as DNA, the CDR3 is TGTGCCAGCAGCTTGGCGGGGGCCCAGCCCCAGCATTTT. The variable domain in full, with the rest retrieved from reference TRBV11-2 and TRBJ1-5, is EAGVAQSPRYKIIEKRQSVAFWCNPISGHATLYWYQQILGQGPKLLIQFQNNGVVDDSQLPKDRFSAERLKGVDSTLKIQPAKLEDSAVYLCASSLAGAQPQHFGDGTRLSIL.

This chain joins TRBV19 and TRBJ1-1; D not resolved. The CDR3 loop spans 14 amino acids. Germline assignment: CDR1 LNHDA and CDR2 SQIVND (reference sequence). Trimming shortened V by 3 bases and J by 2 bases, and 10 bases separated the two germline ends. CDR3 loop: CASSIRPSNTEAFF. As DNA, the CDR3 is TGTGCCAGTAGTATCCGCCCCTCCAACACTGAAGCTTTCTTT.

The gene calls are TRBV6-1 and TRBJ1-3, with TRBD1 as a possible D gene (5 bases). V was clipped by 2 bases and J by 2 bases, with 10 bases between them. Germline CDR1 and CDR2: MNHNS and SASEGT. The CDR3 is 15 residues long. The CDR3 protein is CASSERRGAGNTIYF. CDR3 nucleotides: TGTGCCAGCAGTGAAAGGAGGGGCGCTGGAAACACCATATATTTT.

J is TRBJ2-7 and V is TRBV18, with 10 bases identical to TRBD1. V dropped 6 bases and J dropped 7; count of bases not matched to a gene: 15. The CDR3 loop spans 16 amino acids. Germline lookup yields CDR1 KGHSH and CDR2 LQKENI. CDR3 region: CASSPPTGTGVVEQYF. CDR3 in DNA: TGTGCCAGCTCGCCGCCAACCGGGACAGGGGTCGTTGAGCAGTACTTC.

The chain combines TRBV7-9 with TRBJ2-3, with 7 bases lining up with TRBD1. CDR1 and CDR2 (germline): SEHNR, FQNEAQ (reference sequence). The trim removed 6 bases at V and 7 bases at J, leaving 7 bases unmatched. There are 13 residues in the CDR3. This chain's CDR3 is CASRKDRRNTQYF. The DNA for the CDR3 is TGTGCCAGCAGAAAGGACAGGAGAAATACGCAGTATTTT.

This chain joins TRBV6-1 and TRBJ2-7; 9 nucleotides align to TRBD1. The V and J ends lost 3 bases and 2 bases, in that order; junction bases with no gene match: 8. The CDR3 is 16 amino acids. CDR1 and CDR2 (germline): MNHNS, SASEGT. CDR3: CASSESSGTGTYEQYF. DNA of the CDR3: TGTGCCAGCAGTGAGAGCTCCGGGACAGGGACCTACGAGCAGTACTTC.

V and J are TRBV11-3 and TRBJ2-5, with 7 bases matching TRBD1. From germline, CDR1 is SGHNT and CDR2 YENEEA. J lost 6 bases, V lost 5 bases, and 6 bases had no gene match. CDR3 length: 13 residues. The CDR3 sequence: CASSRRQGQTQYF. The DNA for the CDR3 is TGTGCCAGCAGCCGGAGACAGGGACAGACCCAGTACTTC.

This chain connects TRBV5-1 to TRBJ2-5; TRBD1 matches at 7 bases. The CDR3 is made up of 16 amino acids. Germline lookup yields CDR1 SGHRS and CDR2 YFSETQ. Germline trimming cut 4 bases from V and 2 bases from J; bases unmatched to any gene: 11. The CDR3, as DNA: TGCGCCAGCAGCCCGGGCCCAACAGGGGCACAAGAGACCCAGTACTTC. This gives the protein CASSPGPTGAQETQYF.

The chain carries TRBV6-5 and TRBJ2-3; the match to TRBD2 covers 10 bases. This CDR3 has 14 amino acids. Germline loops: CDR1 MNHEY, CDR2 SVGAGI. Germline trimming cut 5 bases from V and 4 bases from J; bases unmatched to any gene: 3. The CDR3 sequence is CASSLAGEADTQYF. The DNA for the CDR3 is TGTGCCAGCAGTCTAGCGGGGGAGGCAGATACGCAGTATTTT.

The rearrangement links TRBV9 to TRBJ1-4; D is uncertain. CDR3 length: 13 residues. Germline V lookup: CDR1 SGDLS, CDR2 YYNGEE. The V end lost 4 bases, the J end lost 5 bases, and 9 bases lay between the germline ends. The CDR3 loop is CASSTALNEKLFF. DNA of the CDR3: TGTGCCAGCAGCACCGCCCTGAATGAAAAACTGTTTTTT. The variable domain in full, with the rest retrieved from reference TRBV9 and TRBJ1-4, is DSGVTQTPKHLITATGQRVTLRCSPRSGDLSVYWYQQSLDQGLQFLIQYYNGEERAKGNILERFSAQQFPDLHSELNLSSLELGDSALYFCASSTALNEKLFFGSGTQLSVL.

This sequence joins TRBV28 and TRBJ2-3; D not resolved. CDR1 is MDHEN and CDR2 is SYDVKM in the germline V gene. The V and J ends lost 7 bases and 4 bases respectively, with 18 bases between them. The CDR3 sequence is 15 residues long. In DNA form, the CDR3 reads TGTGCCAGCACCCCTGGGGATTTGGGCGCAGATACGCAGTATTTT. Its protein product is CASTPGDLGADTQYF.

The chain couples TRBV19 to TRBJ2-7; D call uncertain. In germline, CDR1 is LNHDA, CDR2 SQIVND (reference sequence). CDR3 length: 12 residues. Trimming cost V 4 bases and J 0 bases, with 4 bases left between them. The CDR3: CASSTSSYEQYF. Here the CDR3 DNA reads TGTGCCAGTAGTACATCCTCCTACGAGCAGTACTTC.